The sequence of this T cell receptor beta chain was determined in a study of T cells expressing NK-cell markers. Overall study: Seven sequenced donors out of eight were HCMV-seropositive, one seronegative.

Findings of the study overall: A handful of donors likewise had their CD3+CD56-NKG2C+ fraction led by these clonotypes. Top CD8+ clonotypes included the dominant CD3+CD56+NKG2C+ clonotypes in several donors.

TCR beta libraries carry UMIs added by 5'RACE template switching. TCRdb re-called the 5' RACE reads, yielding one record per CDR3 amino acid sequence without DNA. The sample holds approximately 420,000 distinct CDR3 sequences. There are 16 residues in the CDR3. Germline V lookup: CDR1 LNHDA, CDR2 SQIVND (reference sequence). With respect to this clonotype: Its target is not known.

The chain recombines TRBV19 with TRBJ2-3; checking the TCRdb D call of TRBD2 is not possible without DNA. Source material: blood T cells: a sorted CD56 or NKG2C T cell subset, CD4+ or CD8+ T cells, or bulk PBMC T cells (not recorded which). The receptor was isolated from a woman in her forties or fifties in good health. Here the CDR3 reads CASSLRLSGRGDTQYF.